Listed below are T cell receptor beta chains from one sample, sequenced in a study of blood T cell repertoires in COVID-19. Assay used: immunoSEQ multiplex PCR; TCRdb lists only in-frame clones, some missing. The sample lists approximately 200,000 clones; roughly 85% were seen once. The sequenced sample was peripheral blood. The receptors come from a woman in her 30s with acute or convalescent COVID-19. The CDR3 runs from the conserved cysteine through the conserved F or W. The D gene is left open where the match is weak. Rows may omit the clone size; those that give it use once, few, many or a size class.

TRBV30	.	TRBJ1-5	few	CAWSVAPGRGQPQHF	TGTGCCTGGAGTGTAGCCCCGGGTCGGGGTCAGCCCCAGCATTTT
TRBV4-2	.	TRBJ1-5	.	CASSQDSSNQPQHF	TGTGCCAGCAGCCAAGATTCGAGCAATCAGCCCCAGCATTTT
TRBV5-4	TRBD2	TRBJ2-7	once	CASSRLAGANEQYF	TGTGCCAGCAGCCGACTAGCGGGGGCCAACGAGCAGTACTTC
TRBV2	TRBD2	TRBJ2-3	.	CASTGTSGFTDTQYF	TGTGCCAGCACCGGGACTAGCGGTTTCACAGATACGCAGTATTTT
TRBV6-5	.	TRBJ1-5	.	CASGGGPQHF	TGTGCCAGCGGGGGGGGGCCCCAGCATTTT
TRBV6-1	TRBD1	TRBJ2-7	.	CASSDFWTGGAYEQYF	TGTGCCAGCAGTGATTTTTGGACAGGGGGCGCTTACGAGCAGTACTTC
TRBV14	.	TRBJ2-5	.	CASSYDYSQETQYF	TGTGCCAGCAGCTACGACTACTCCCAAGAGACCCAGTACTTC
TRBV19	TRBD1	TRBJ1-1	.	CASSLAWTGKTF	TGTGCCAGTAGTCTGGCCTGGACAGGGAAGACTTTT
TRBV19	.	TRBJ2-7	.	CASSLRQTYEQYF	TGTGCCAGTAGTCTAAGACAGACCTACGAGCAGTACTTC
TRBV2	.	TRBJ1-1	.	CASSPQGRAFF	TGTGCCAGCAGCCCACAGGGTAGAGCTTTCTTT
TRBV6-1	.	TRBJ1-1	.	CASSEAKGNREAFF	TGTGCCAGCAGTGAAGCGAAGGGGAACAGGGAAGCTTTCTTT
TRBV19	TRBD1	TRBJ2-1	few	CASSIYTGTDNEQFF	TGTGCCAGTAGTATTTATACCGGGACAGATAATGAGCAGTTCTTC
TRBV19	.	TRBJ1-6	.	CASSPRTDRNSPLHF	TGTGCCAGTAGCCCTCGGACAGACCGAAATTCACCCCTCCACTTT
TRBV9	TRBD2	TRBJ2-3	.	CASSVGSGRTTDTQYF	TGTGCCAGCAGCGTAGGAAGCGGGAGGACCACAGATACGCAGTATTTT
TRBV28	.	TRBJ1-2	.	CASSTTDQGSHGYTF	TGTGCCAGCAGTACAACGGACCAGGGATCCCACGGCTACACCTTC
TRBV9	TRBD2	TRBJ2-3	.	CASSVDHGGATDTQYF	TGTGCCAGCAGCGTAGATCACGGGGGGGCCACAGATACGCAGTATTTT
TRBV11-2	TRBD2	TRBJ2-1	few	CASSLAGLAGEQFF	TGTGCCAGCAGCTTAGCGGGACTAGCGGGAGAGCAGTTCTTC
TRBV9	.	TRBJ2-5	.	CASSYGVGGQETQYF	TGTGCCAGCAGCTACGGGGTGGGGGGTCAAGAGACCCAGTACTTC
TRBV5-4	.	TRBJ1-1	.	CASSLGRGNTEAFF	TGTGCCAGCAGCCTAGGCAGGGGGAACACTGAAGCTTTCTTT
TRBV28	TRBD1	TRBJ1-5	.	CASRKYLLTGVIQPQHF	TGTGCCAGCAGAAAATACTTACTGACAGGGGTGATTCAGCCCCAGCATTTT
TRBV5-8	TRBD1	TRBJ1-1	.	CASSLETGGLEAFF	TGTGCCAGCAGCTTGGAGACAGGGGGCCTTGAAGCTTTCTTT
TRBV5-6	.	TRBJ2-7	.	CASSPDGTFFYEQYF	TGTGCCAGCAGCCCTGATGGGACTTTTTTCTACGAGCAGTACTTC
TRBV14	.	TRBJ2-5	.	CASSQGVLSGVETQYF	TGTGCCAGCAGCCAAGGGGTCTTGTCGGGAGTAGAGACCCAGTACTTC
TRBV7-9	.	TRBJ1-4	.	CASSSQGIDEKLFF	TGTGCCAGCAGCTCACAGGGCATAGATGAAAAACTGTTTTTT
TRBV11-2	.	TRBJ2-3	.	CASSRTGPDTQYF	TGTGCCAGCAGCAGAACAGGGCCAGATACGCAGTATTTT
TRBV5-1	.	TRBJ1-2	.	CASTPGGGGDYGYTF	TGCGCCAGCACCCCCGGCGGGGGAGGGGACTATGGCTACACCTTC
TRBV19	.	TRBJ2-7	.	CASSIFAQTTSYEQYF	TGTGCCAGTAGTATCTTTGCACAGACCACTTCCTACGAGCAGTACTTC
TRBV4-2	.	TRBJ1-4	few	CASSQDPGRNEKLFF	TGTGCCAGCAGCCAAGATCCAGGCCGTAATGAAAAACTGTTTTTT
TRBV5-4	TRBD1	TRBJ1-2	few	CASSPGTGGSGYTF	TGTGCCAGCAGCCCCGGGACAGGGGGCTCTGGCTACACCTTC
TRBV11-2	.	TRBJ1-1	.	CASSQAGVVTEAFF	TGTGCCAGCAGCCAGGCGGGGGTTGTGACTGAAGCTTTCTTT
TRBV2	TRBD2	TRBJ2-3	few	CASRDWAGGDTDTQYF	TGTGCCAGCCGAGACTGGGCGGGGGGCGACACAGATACGCAGTATTTT
TRBV5-4	TRBD1	TRBJ1-1	.	CASSLAGDRLNTEAFF	TGTGCCAGCAGCTTGGCCGGGGACAGACTGAACACTGAAGCTTTCTTT
TRBV2	.	TRBJ2-7	.	CASSDGYSCF	TGTGCCAGCAGTGATGGTTACAGTTGCTTC
TRBV7-2	TRBD1	TRBJ1-2	.	CASSPRDRPNYGYTF	TGTGCCAGCAGCCCGAGGGACAGGCCTAACTATGGCTACACCTTC
TRBV2	.	TRBJ2-3	.	CASSERDTQYF	TGTGCCAGCAGTGAGCGTGATACGCAGTATTTT
TRBV28	TRBD1	TRBJ2-7	.	CASSLTGTGNYEQYF	TGTGCCAGCAGTTTAACTGGGACAGGGAACTACGAGCAGTACTTC
TRBV4-1	TRBD2	TRBJ2-3	.	CASSPSGSRGTDTQYF	TGCGCCAGCAGCCCTAGCGGGAGCCGGGGCACAGATACGCAGTATTTT
TRBV11-3	.	TRBJ2-6	once	CASSSGASGANVLTF	TGTGCCAGTTCCTCAGGGGCCTCTGGGGCCAACGTCCTGACTTTC
TRBV27	.	TRBJ2-3	.	CASSLLGTDTQYF	TGTGCCAGCAGTTTACTCGGCACAGATACGCAGTATTTT
TRBV28	.	TRBJ1-1	.	CASSKGRYTEAFF	TGTGCCAGCAGCAAGGGGAGGTACACTGAAGCTTTCTTT
TRBV2	.	TRBJ1-6	.	CASCLEDSTYNSPLHF	TGTGCTAGCTGCCTAGAGGACAGTACCTATAATTCACCCCTCCACTTT
TRBV7-9	TRBD1	TRBJ2-7	.	CASSLSGQAYEQYF	TGTGCCAGCAGCTTATCCGGACAGGCCTACGAGCAGTACTTC
TRBV21-1	.	TRBJ1-6	.	CASSKGGGAYNSPLHF	TGTGCCAGCAGCAAAGGGGGGGGCGCCTATAATTCACCCCTCCACTTT
TRBV9	TRBD1	TRBJ1-3	.	CASSQTQGANTIYF	TGTGCCAGCAGCCAAACTCAGGGGGCTAACACCATATATTTT
TRBV5-6	TRBD2	TRBJ2-7	.	CASSLPGLAGEFYSYEQYF	TGTGCCAGCAGCTTACCGGGACTAGCGGGAGAGTTTTACTCCTACGAGCAGTACTTC
TRBV15	TRBD1	TRBJ2-1	.	CATSRTGNEQFF	TGTGCCACCAGCAGGACAGGGAATGAGCAGTTCTTC
TRBV29-1	.	TRBJ1-1	.	CSVVEGTEAFF	TGCAGCGTCGTGGAGGGGACTGAAGCTTTCTTT
TRBV6-6	TRBD2	TRBJ2-1	once	CASSSGITGEQFF	TGTGCCAGCTCTAGCGGGATAACGGGTGAGCAGTTCTTC
TRBV28	TRBD1	TRBJ1-5	.	CASSLGGQGSQPQHF	TGTGCCAGCAGTCTGGGGGGACAGGGGTCTCAGCCCCAGCATTTT